This T cell receptor beta chain was identified during a study of beta chain features in type 1 diabetes. Isolation of CD4+ naive, central memory, regulatory and stem cell-like memory cells was achieved by sorting via CD45RO/CCR7/CD25/CD127/CD95/CD27. Expressed TCRB transcripts were sequenced after all isolated RNA was converted to cDNA. Clones were sequenced by immunoSEQ multiplex PCR, and TCRdb holds only the in-frame ones, with some missing. This sample carries nearly 350,000 clones, 7% to 10% of them seen once, and the ten largest clones take over 0.95%. With regard to this clone: What it binds is unknown.

Whole-study results and caveats: TCRB CDR3 length was moderately but significantly reduced in all four CD4+ subsets of Type 1 diabetes patients. Insertion counts at VDJ junctions were lower in type 1 diabetes patients, who also showed more deletions there. The question left open here concerned HLA type influencing TCRB rearrangement.

The V and J ends lost 0 bases and 7 bases respectively, with 7 bases between them. This CDR3 spans 14 amino acids. Germline V lookup: CDR1 SGHVS, CDR2 FQNEAQ. Source material: central memory CD4+ T cells from blood. This chain joins TRBV7-8 and TRBJ1-6, with D uncertain. The receptor's source is a man aged 30 to 39 with type 1 diabetes. In DNA form, the CDR3 reads TGTGCCAGCAGCTTAGCGGGCAGAAATTCACCCCTCCACTTT. Encoded protein: CASSLAGRNSPLHF. Looking up the rest from reference TRBV7-8 and TRBJ1-6 gives the full variable domain: GAGVSQSPRYKVAKRGQDVALRCDPISGHVSLFWYQQALGQGPEFLTYFQNEAQLDKSGLPSDRFFAERPEGSVSTLKIQRTQQEDSAVYLCASSLAGRNSPLHFGNGTRLTVT.